This paragraph reports one T cell receptor beta chain. Its antigen is undetermined. The V end lost 0 bases, the J end lost 4 bases, and 16 bases lay between the germline ends. CDR3 length equals 16 residues. The germline V gene has CDR1 SGHNT and CDR2 YYREEE (reference sequence). The data were taken from a study of graft-versus-host responses after intestinal transplantation. Study summary: Every one of the recipients received anti-thymocyte globulin induction and afterwards took tacrolimus and steroids for roughly three years. General study points: The study found high graft-versus-host to host-versus-graft clonal ratios in allografts of patients with graft-donor T cell macrochimerism. Early post-transplant falls in HvG clones accompanied the peak levels of circulating GvH clones. The authors found GvH clones in recipient marrow, some appearing first in ileum or blood.

This table comes from immunoSEQ multiplex PCR, and its TCRdb copy is limited to in-frame clones, with some not included. The repertoire holds around 92,000 clones, with 86% as singletons. The sample in question was PBMCs, obtained 255 days after intestinal transplant. V usage is TRBV5-4 and J usage is TRBJ1-2, with D tentatively TRBD1 (5 bases). This TCR was recovered from a human patient who received an intestinal transplant, so some T cells may come from the graft donor. The CDR3 loop reads CASSLEARVEGYGYTF. Here the CDR3 DNA reads TGTGCCAGCAGCTTGGAAGCCAGGGTAGAAGGCTATGGCTACACCTTC.